What follows are 15 T cell receptor beta chains derived from one specimen sequenced in a study of T cell responses to AZD1222 COVID-19 vaccine. Only in-frame clones appear in the TCRdb table, and some are missing; sequencing was by immunoSEQ multiplex PCR. This sample yields tens of thousands of clones, of which approximately 80% are seen a single time; roughly a fifth belongs to the top ten. The sequenced sample was peripheral blood, obtained on day 0 of AZD1222 vaccination. The receptors here all came from an adult in good health.

V and J are TRBV6-5 and TRBJ2-7; D call uncertain. From germline, CDR1 is MNHEY and CDR2 SVGAGI. The CDR3 has 13 amino acids. V was shortened by 6 bases and J by 4 bases, with 13 bases between the two germline ends. CDR3 region: CASSPSSVYEQYF. The CDR3 DNA is TGTGCCAGCAGCCCCTCTTCTGTTTACGAGCAGTACTTC.

This chain uses TRBV10-3 with TRBJ2-7; D might be TRBD1 or TRBD2, each matching 5 bases. Trimming shortened V by 0 bases and J by 3 bases, and 15 bases separated the two germline ends. Germline CDR1 and CDR2: ENHRY and SYGVKD. The CDR3 consists of 16 residues. The CDR3 DNA reads TGTGCCATCAGTGAGTCTAGAGGGGCGATTAACTACGAGCAGTACTTC. Amino acid sequence: CAISESRGAINYEQYF.

The J gene is TRBJ1-3, the V gene TRBV5-8, with a tentative D call TRBD1 (6 bases). V shed 4 bases and J shed 3 bases, with 11 bases lying between them. CDR3 length: 14 residues. The germline gives CDR1 SGHTS, CDR2 YDEGEE. This chain's CDR3 is CASSGDIDGNTIYF. CDR3 coding DNA: TGTGCCAGCAGCGGGGACATTGATGGAAACACCATATATTTT.

For this clone: The same CDR3 also results from other DNA sequences found in this sample. The J gene is TRBJ1-2, the V gene TRBV7-8; TRBD1 matches at 8 bases. The J segment lost 2 bases and the V segment lost 5 bases, leaving 4 bases of the junction unmatched. This CDR3 has 14 residues. Germline-derived CDR1 and CDR2 are SGHVS and FQNEAQ. CDR3: CASSPRTGNYGYTF. The CDR3 bases are TGTGCCAGCAGCCCCCGGACAGGGAACTATGGCTACACCTTC.

This chain links TRBV5-1 with TRBJ2-7, with 15 bases matching TRBD2. Germline V CDR1 and CDR2: SGHRS, YFSETQ. The CDR3 contains 15 residues. Losses at the gene ends were 2 bases for V and 5 bases for J; bases not matched to a gene: 2. As DNA, the CDR3 is TGCGCCAGCAGCTTTGGGACTAGCGGGGGGAACGAGCAGTACTTC. Its protein product is CASSFGTSGGNEQYF.

V usage is TRBV28 and J usage is TRBJ2-4; 10 bases map to TRBD2. The ends lost 3 bases at V and 3 bases at J; junction bases unmatched: 8. The CDR3 sequence is 17 residues long. CDR1 and CDR2 from the germline V gene are MDHEN and SYDVKM. The CDR3 DNA reads TGTGCCAGCAGTTTTACTAGCGGGGTTGCGGGCAAAAACATTCAGTACTTC. Protein: CASSFTSGVAGKNIQYF.

The chain is built from TRBV19 and TRBJ1-5; D ambiguous. The CDR3 consists of 12 residues. The germline V and J ends were trimmed by 3 bases and 6 bases, with 6 bases remaining between them. CDR1 and CDR2 from the germline V gene are LNHDA and SQIVND (reference sequence). The CDR3 nucleotides are TGTGCCAGTAGTATCATTGGTCAGCCCCAGCATTTT. It translates to CASSIIGQPQHF.

The rearrangement uses TRBV24-1 and TRBJ1-2; possible D gene TRBD1, 5 bases. V was clipped by 4 bases and J by 7 bases, with 21 bases between them. The CDR3 extends over 16 amino acids. Looked up from germline, CDR1 is KGHDR and CDR2 is SFDVKD. CDR3 in amino acids: CATSDKQAFREGGYTF. The CDR3 DNA reads TGTGCCACCAGTGACAAGCAGGCGTTCAGGGAAGGTGGCTACACCTTC.

The J gene is TRBJ2-2, the V gene TRBV28; maybe TRBD2 (7 bases). This CDR3 is built from 16 residues. Trimming removed 7 bases from V and 4 bases from J, with 19 bases in between. From germline, CDR1 is MDHEN and CDR2 SYDVKM. The CDR3 spells CASKGFRGAGTGELFF. In nucleotides, the CDR3 is TGTGCCAGCAAAGGGTTCCGGGGGGCGGGCACCGGGGAGCTGTTTTTT.

CDR3 DNA sequence: TGTGCCAGCAAAGGGCCCGGACCTAATGAAAAACTGTTTTTT. Encoded protein: CASKGPGPNEKLFF. This sequence joins TRBV11-2 and TRBJ1-4; D is unresolved. The CDR3 contains 14 residues. Trimming left V 7 bases short and J 3 bases short, with 12 bases between. In germline, CDR1 is SGHAT, CDR2 FQNNGV. Together with reference TRBV11-2 and TRBJ1-4, the CDR3 gives the full variable domain: EAGVAQSPRYKIIEKRQSVAFWCNPISGHATLYWYQQILGQGPKLLIQFQNNGVVDDSQLPKDRFSAERLKGVDSTLKIQPAKLEDSAVYLCASKGPGPNEKLFFGSGTQLSVL.

The genes are TRBV5-1 and TRBJ2-5; weak D call: TRBD1 (5 bases). V gave up 2 bases and J gave up 2 bases, with 7 bases separating them. Germline V lookup: CDR1 SGHRS, CDR2 YFSETQ. The CDR3 runs 13 residues. Here the CDR3 reads CASSLRQQETQYF. CDR3 DNA: TGCGCCAGCAGCTTACGACAGCAAGAGACCCAGTACTTC.

This clone was found once. V and J are TRBV7-9 and TRBJ2-2; D is undetermined. Trimming pared 2 bases from V and 0 bases from J, leaving 7 bases between. This CDR3 has 15 amino acids. Germline assignment: CDR1 SEHNR and CDR2 FQNEAQ (reference sequence). The CDR3 reads CASSLIQSNTGELFF. CDR3 nucleotides: TGTGCCAGCAGCTTAATACAGTCGAACACCGGGGAGCTGTTTTTT.

This clone was recorded a few times. V gene TRBV5-1 combines with J gene TRBJ2-2, with D unclear. Looked up from germline, CDR1 is SGHRS and CDR2 is YFSETQ. The CDR3 spans 14 residues. Trimming removed 0 bases at V and 4 bases at J, with 7 bases between. The CDR3 loop is CASSLGPVTGELFF. CDR3 bases: TGCGCCAGCAGCTTGGGACCGGTCACCGGGGAGCTGTTTTTT.

This chain links TRBV28 with TRBJ2-7, with TRBD2 matching over 10 bases. The CDR3 runs to 15 residues. The V gene's germline CDR1 is MDHEN and CDR2 SYDVKM. Trimming took 6 bases from V and 6 from J; bases not matched to a gene: 11. CDR3 amino acids: CASSLTGTSVGEQYF. Written as DNA, the CDR3 is TGTGCCAGCAGCCTTACCGGGACTAGCGTTGGCGAGCAGTACTTC.

The chain is built from TRBV6-5 and TRBJ2-2; perhaps TRBD1 as D (5 bases). The length of the CDR3 is 15 residues. In germline, CDR1 is MNHEY, CDR2 SVGAGI. Trimming shortened V by 0 bases and J by 5 bases, and 10 bases separated the two germline ends. The CDR3 nucleotides are TGTGCCAGCAGTTACTCTAATCCAGGGACCGGGGAGCTGTTTTTT. This codes for CASSYSNPGTGELFF.